This TCR beta chain was captured by sequencing in a study of CD8+ T cells in alopecia areata. Trimming removed 0 bases at V and 4 bases at J, with 9 bases between. This CDR3 comprises 14 residues. Germline V lookup: CDR1 SGHDT, CDR2 YYEEEE. RNA was extracted and reverse transcribed into cDNA as the sequencing template. TCRdb keeps only in-frame clones here, not all; method: immunoSEQ multiplex PCR. The profile shows about 100,000 clones, around 84% of them singletons. Study-level findings and limits: There were many expanded lesional clones persisting in scalp and blood during tofacitinib.

Specified treatment: oral pan-JAK inhibitor, 5-10 mg twice daily. Note on this clone: Its target is not known.

The chain links TRBV5-6 to TRBJ2-3; D is ambiguous. The sequence was collected from a human donor with alopecia areata. The sequencing here drew on CD8+ T cells sorted from blood, taken at week 24, from a patient treated with tofacitinib. CDR3 region: CASSLGRSSDTQYF. DNA of the CDR3: TGTGCCAGCAGCTTGGGCCGCAGTTCAGATACGCAGTATTTT.